This is a list of T cell receptor beta chains from one sample in a study of regulatory T cells in long-lasting Graves disease. Each CDR3 protein gets one entry after TCRdb re-called the multiplex PCR reads with MiXCR. The data show hundreds of thousands of distinct CDR3 sequences, 18% seen once. The material sequenced was peripheral blood mononuclear cells (PBMCs), taken at new diagnosis, from a patient treated with antithyroid drugs. These receptor sequences come from a female donor with Graves disease. CDR3s include the opening cysteine and the closing phenylalanine or tryptophan. Each record gives: J gene, D gene, V gene, clone size, CDR3 DNA, CDR3 protein. The D gene is left open where the match is weak. Clone size, where shown, is once, few, many, or a class for clones that have expanded.

J gene: TRBJ2-6; D gene: TRBD1; V gene: TRBV10-3; clone size: many; CDR3 DNA: TGTGCCACCGGACAGGGAAGCTCTGGGGCCAACGTCCTGACTTTC; CDR3 protein: CATGQGSSGANVLTF
J gene: TRBJ1-4; D gene: TRBD1; V gene: TRBV6-5; clone size: .; CDR3 DNA: TGTGCCAGCAGTTACACCCTACTATTACCGGGACAGGTGAATGAAAAACTGTTTTTT; CDR3 protein: CASSYTLLLPGQVNEKLFF
J gene: TRBJ2-7; D gene: TRBD2; V gene: TRBV7-2; clone size: many; CDR3 DNA: TGTGCCAGCAGCTTAGCGTGGGCGGGAGCCGCCTACGAGCAGTACTTC; CDR3 protein: CASSLAWAGAAYEQYF
J gene: TRBJ2-3; D gene: .; V gene: TRBV20-1; clone size: many; CDR3 DNA: TGCAGTGCCCTCTCCCCCGGGAGTAGGGCAGATACGCAGTATTTT; CDR3 protein: CSALSPGSRADTQYF
J gene: TRBJ2-7; D gene: .; V gene: TRBV10-2; clone size: .; CDR3 DNA: TGCGCCCCCGGGCGGGGCTCCTACGAGCAGTACTTC; CDR3 protein: CAPGRGSYEQYF
J gene: TRBJ1-3; D gene: TRBD1; V gene: TRBV9; clone size: .; CDR3 DNA: TGTGCCAGCAGCGTAGAGGGGACAGGGGTAGCCGGAAACACCATATATTTT; CDR3 protein: CASSVEGTGVAGNTIYF
J gene: TRBJ1-4; D gene: .; V gene: TRBV12-3/TRBV12-4; clone size: many; CDR3 DNA: TGTGCCAGCAGTTTAATGGGAGTGTGGGAACTGTTTTTT; CDR3 protein: CASSLMGVWELFF
J gene: TRBJ2-6; D gene: .; V gene: TRBV9; clone size: .; CDR3 DNA: TGTGCCAGCAGCAGGGGAGGTGCAGGGGTTGTTGCTGGGGCCAACATCCTGACTTTC; CDR3 protein: CASSRGGAGVVAGANILTF
J gene: TRBJ2-3; D gene: .; V gene: TRBV2; clone size: many; CDR3 DNA: TGTGCCAGCATGGGGGATGAGACAGCCACAGATACGCAGTATTTT; CDR3 protein: CASMGDETATDTQYF
J gene: TRBJ2-7; D gene: TRBD1; V gene: TRBV19; clone size: few; CDR3 DNA: TGTGCCACTCGACAGGGTTCCACCTACGAGCAGTACTTC; CDR3 protein: CATRQGSTYEQYF
J gene: TRBJ2-7; D gene: TRBD1; V gene: TRBV19; clone size: .; CDR3 DNA: TGTGCCAGTAGTAAGGAACAGGGGGGCGAGCAGTACTTC; CDR3 protein: CASSKEQGGEQYF
J gene: TRBJ2-2; D gene: TRBD2; V gene: TRBV20-1; clone size: .; CDR3 DNA: TGCAGTGCCGGGGGAGCGGGAGGTCGGGGGACCGGGGAGCTGTTTTTT; CDR3 protein: CSAGGAGGRGTGELFF
J gene: TRBJ2-7; D gene: TRBD1; V gene: TRBV2; clone size: .; CDR3 DNA: TGTGCCAGCCTGGCAGGGGGCTTTTCGAGCGAGCAGTACTTC; CDR3 protein: CASLAGGFSSEQYF
J gene: TRBJ2-7; D gene: TRBD1; V gene: TRBV28; clone size: .; CDR3 DNA: TGTGCCAGCAGTTTTTTCCCTATAGGGGACAGCTACGAGCAGTACTTC; CDR3 protein: CASSFFPIGDSYEQYF
J gene: TRBJ2-2; D gene: .; V gene: TRBV6-1; clone size: many; CDR3 DNA: TGTGCCAGCAGTGAACAGGGGGGAAACACCGGGGAGCTGTTTTTT; CDR3 protein: CASSEQGGNTGELFF
J gene: TRBJ2-2; D gene: TRBD2; V gene: TRBV20-1; clone size: .; CDR3 DNA: TGCAGTGCTAGAGGGACTAGCGGAGACACCGGGGAGCTGTTTTTT; CDR3 protein: CSARGTSGDTGELFF
J gene: TRBJ1-1; D gene: .; V gene: TRBV13; clone size: .; CDR3 DNA: TGTGCCAGCAGCTCTACCGACAAAACGAACACTGAAGCTTTCTTT; CDR3 protein: CASSSTDKTNTEAFF
J gene: TRBJ2-1; D gene: .; V gene: TRBV2; clone size: few; CDR3 DNA: TGTGCCAGCATTGACCCCGGTACTTCCTCCTACAATGAGCAGTTCTTC; CDR3 protein: CASIDPGTSSYNEQFF
J gene: TRBJ2-4; D gene: .; V gene: TRBV19; clone size: many; CDR3 DNA: TGTGCCAGTAGTTACGGGACTGCGCAGTACTTC; CDR3 protein: CASSYGTAQYF
J gene: TRBJ1-4; D gene: TRBD1; V gene: TRBV6-5; clone size: many; CDR3 DNA: TGTGCCAGCAGTTACGGGACAGGGGGCGAAAAACTGTTTTTT; CDR3 protein: CASSYGTGGEKLFF
J gene: TRBJ2-1; D gene: TRBD2; V gene: TRBV12-3/TRBV12-4; clone size: .; CDR3 DNA: TGTGCCAGCAGTGCCTCTGGCGGGAGCTCCTACAATGAGCAGTTCTTC; CDR3 protein: CASSASGGSSYNEQFF
J gene: TRBJ2-2; D gene: .; V gene: TRBV27; clone size: many; CDR3 DNA: TGTGCCAGCAGTTTGCGAACAGGGCTCGCCGGGGAGCTGTTTTTT; CDR3 protein: CASSLRTGLAGELFF
J gene: TRBJ2-7; D gene: .; V gene: TRBV27; clone size: many; CDR3 DNA: TGTGCCAGCAGTCCCCACCCCATCCAGGGTAGCGAGCAGTACTTC; CDR3 protein: CASSPHPIQGSEQYF
J gene: TRBJ1-3; D gene: .; V gene: TRBV5-1; clone size: many; CDR3 DNA: TGCGCCAGCAGCCCCTGGGACGGTTATGGCACCATATATTTT; CDR3 protein: CASSPWDGYGTIYF
J gene: TRBJ2-3; D gene: .; V gene: TRBV20-1; clone size: .; CDR3 DNA: TGCAGTGCCCTCCCTAGCACAGATACGCAGTATTTT; CDR3 protein: CSALPSTDTQYF
J gene: TRBJ1-1; D gene: .; V gene: TRBV5-1; clone size: .; CDR3 DNA: TGCGCCAGCAGCTTGCCCGGACAGATGATGAACACTGAAGCTTTCTTT; CDR3 protein: CASSLPGQMMNTEAFF
J gene: TRBJ2-7; D gene: TRBD2; V gene: TRBV11-2; clone size: many; CDR3 DNA: TGTGCCAGCAGCTTAGGGCGGGGACTAGCGCTCTCCTACGAGCAGTACTTC; CDR3 protein: CASSLGRGLALSYEQYF
J gene: TRBJ1-6; D gene: .; V gene: TRBV27; clone size: .; CDR3 DNA: TGTGCCAGCAGCATTATCCAGGGGAATTCACCCCTCCGCTTT; CDR3 protein: CASSIIQGNSPLRF
J gene: TRBJ2-5; D gene: .; V gene: TRBV27; clone size: many; CDR3 DNA: TGTGCCAGCAGTTTAACCCTATTCAGCGTACAAGAGACCCAGTACTTC; CDR3 protein: CASSLTLFSVQETQYF